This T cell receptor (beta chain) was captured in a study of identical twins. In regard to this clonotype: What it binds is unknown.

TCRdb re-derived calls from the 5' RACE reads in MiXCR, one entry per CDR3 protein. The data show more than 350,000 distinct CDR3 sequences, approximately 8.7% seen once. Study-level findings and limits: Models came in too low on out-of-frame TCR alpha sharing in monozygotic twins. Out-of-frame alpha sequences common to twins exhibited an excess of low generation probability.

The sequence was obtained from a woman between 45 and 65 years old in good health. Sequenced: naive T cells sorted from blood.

The CDR3, as DNA: TGTGCCAGCAGTTATGAAGGGATATCAACCCACGAGCAGTACTTC. It specifies CASSYEGISTHEQYF. The chain has TRBV6-5 and TRBJ2-7; D call uncertain. Germline CDR1 is MNHEY and CDR2 is SVGAGI. Trimming took off 3 bases at V and 5 bases at J, with 17 bases between the two ends. CDR3 length: 15 amino acids.